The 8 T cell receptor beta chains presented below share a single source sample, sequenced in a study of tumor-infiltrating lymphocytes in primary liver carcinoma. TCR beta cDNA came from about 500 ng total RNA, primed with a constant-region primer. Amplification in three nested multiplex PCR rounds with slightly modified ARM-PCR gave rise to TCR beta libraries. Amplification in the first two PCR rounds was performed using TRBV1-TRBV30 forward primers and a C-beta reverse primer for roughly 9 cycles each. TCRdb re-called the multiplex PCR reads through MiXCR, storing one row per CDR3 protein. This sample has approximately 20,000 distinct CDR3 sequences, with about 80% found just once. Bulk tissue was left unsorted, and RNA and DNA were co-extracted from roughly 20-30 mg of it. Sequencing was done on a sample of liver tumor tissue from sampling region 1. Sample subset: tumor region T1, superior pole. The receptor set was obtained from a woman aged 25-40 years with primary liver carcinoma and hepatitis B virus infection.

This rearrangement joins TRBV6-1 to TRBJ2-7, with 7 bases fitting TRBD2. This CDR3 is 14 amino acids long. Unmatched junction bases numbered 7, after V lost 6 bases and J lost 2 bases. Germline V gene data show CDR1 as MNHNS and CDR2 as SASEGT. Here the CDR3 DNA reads TGTGCCAGCAGACAGGTCCGGGAGGCCTACGAGCAGTACTTC. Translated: CASRQVREAYEQYF.

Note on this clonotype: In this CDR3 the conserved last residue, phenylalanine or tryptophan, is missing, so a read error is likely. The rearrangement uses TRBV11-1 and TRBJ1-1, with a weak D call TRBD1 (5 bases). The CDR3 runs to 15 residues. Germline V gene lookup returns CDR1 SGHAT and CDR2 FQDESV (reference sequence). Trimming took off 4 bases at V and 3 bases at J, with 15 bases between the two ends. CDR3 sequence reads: CASSSTGTVDTEAFL. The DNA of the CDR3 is TGTGCCAGCAGCTCAACCGGGACGGTGGACACTGAAGCTTTCCTT.

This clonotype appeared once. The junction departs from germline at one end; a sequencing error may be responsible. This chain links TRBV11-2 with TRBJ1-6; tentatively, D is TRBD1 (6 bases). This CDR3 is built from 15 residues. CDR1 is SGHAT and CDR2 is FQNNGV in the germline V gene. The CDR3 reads CAGPITQGPNSPLHF. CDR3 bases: TGTGCCGGCCCCATCACCCAGGGGCCTAATTCACCTCTCCACTTT.

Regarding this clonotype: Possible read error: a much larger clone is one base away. The CDR3 nucleotides are TGTGCCAACAGCCCGCGCCACCTACAGGGGGTGAGCACAGATACGCAGTATTTT. Translation gives CANSPRHLQGVSTDTQYF. This rearrangement joins TRBV11-2 to TRBJ2-3; TRBD1 agrees at 8 bases. CDR3 length: 18 amino acids. The germline V gene has CDR1 SGHAT and CDR2 FQNNGV.

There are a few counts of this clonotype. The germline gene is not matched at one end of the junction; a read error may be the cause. Here the CDR3 DNA reads TGTGCCAACAGCTTCGGGATAGGTACAACTTACGAGCAGTACTTC. This translates into CANSFGIGTTYEQYF. V gene TRBV11-3 combines with J gene TRBJ2-7, with D possibly TRBD2 on 5 matching bases. Germline loops: CDR1 SGHNT, CDR2 YENEEA. This CDR3 region has 15 residues.

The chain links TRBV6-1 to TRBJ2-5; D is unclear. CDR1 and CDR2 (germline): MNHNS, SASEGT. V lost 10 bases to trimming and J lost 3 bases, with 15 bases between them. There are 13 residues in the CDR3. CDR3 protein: CAIRRNGEETQYF. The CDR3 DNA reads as TGTGCCATCCGACGGAATGGAGAAGAGACCCAGTACTTC.

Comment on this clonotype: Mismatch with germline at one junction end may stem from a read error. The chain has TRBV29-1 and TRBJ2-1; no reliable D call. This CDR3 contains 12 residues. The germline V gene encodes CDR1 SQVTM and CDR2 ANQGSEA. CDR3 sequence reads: CSTVRNYNKQFF. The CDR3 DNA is TGCAGCACCGTAAGGAACTACAATAAGCAGTTCTTC.

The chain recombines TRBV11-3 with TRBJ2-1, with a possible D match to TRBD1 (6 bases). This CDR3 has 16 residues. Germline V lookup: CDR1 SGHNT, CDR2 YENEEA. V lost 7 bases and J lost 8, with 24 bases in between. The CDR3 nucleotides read TGTGCCAGCAATTCAACGGGACACTGCTTCTTAGATGAGCAGTTCTTC. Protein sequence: CASNSTGHCFLDEQFF.